This T cell receptor beta chain stems from a study of a mutant IDH1 vaccine in newly diagnosed glioma. Overall study context: Most patients had received both radiotherapy and temozolomide, the prior options being radiotherapy, temozolomide, or both.

The CDR3 extends over 16 amino acids. V dropped 2 bases and J dropped 4; count of bases not matched to a gene: 7. The germline V gene encodes CDR1 SGHVS and CDR2 FQNEAQ. Data came from immunoSEQ multiplex PCR; TCRdb stores just in-frame clones and leaves some out. The data show tens of thousands of clones, with 65% to 85% seen just once and more than 7% held by the top ten. Points on this clone: Its target is not known.

Stated time point: week 47, end of study. Topical imiquimod was applied with each vaccine dose, which held 300 ug of mutant IDH1 20-mer peptide. The chain carries TRBV7-8 and TRBJ2-2; 7 bases are a match to TRBD2. Sequencing was performed on PBMCs, taken from a glioma patient whose treatment included an IDH1 peptide vaccine. The origin of this receptor is a man aged 35 to 55 with glioma. The CDR3 spells CASSLNRGESTGELFF. The DNA of the CDR3 is TGTGCCAGCAGCTTAAATCGGGGGGAGAGCACCGGGGAGCTGTTTTTT. The variable domain in full, with the rest retrieved from reference TRBV7-8 and TRBJ2-2, is GAGVSQSPRYKVAKRGQDVALRCDPISGHVSLFWYQQALGQGPEFLTYFQNEAQLDKSGLPSDRFFAERPEGSVSTLKIQRTQQEDSAVYLCASSLNRGESTGELFFGEGSRLTVL.